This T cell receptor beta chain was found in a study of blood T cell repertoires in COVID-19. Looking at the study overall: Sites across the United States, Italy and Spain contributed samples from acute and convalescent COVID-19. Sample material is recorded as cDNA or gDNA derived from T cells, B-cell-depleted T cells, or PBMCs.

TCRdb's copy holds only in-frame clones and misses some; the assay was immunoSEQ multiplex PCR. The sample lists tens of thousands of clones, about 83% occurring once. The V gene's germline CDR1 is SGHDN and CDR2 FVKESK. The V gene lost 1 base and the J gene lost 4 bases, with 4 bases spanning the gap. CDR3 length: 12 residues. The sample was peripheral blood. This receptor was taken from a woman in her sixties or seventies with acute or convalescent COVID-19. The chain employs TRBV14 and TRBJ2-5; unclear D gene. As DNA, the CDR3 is TGTGCCAGCAGCCAAGTCCGAGAGACCCAGTACTTC. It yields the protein CASSQVRETQYF.